This entry is about one T cell receptor beta chain. This entry comes from a study of blood T cell repertoires in COVID-19. As for the study in general: T cells, B-cell-depleted T cells, or PBMCs provided the cDNA or gDNA that served as material.

Here immunoSEQ multiplex PCR was the method, and the copy in TCRdb shows in-frame clones only, minus some. The sample contains 120,000 to 150,000 clones, approximately 89% of which appear only once. The V and J ends lost 3 bases and 3 bases respectively, with 5 bases between them. Germline V lookup: CDR1 SNHLY, CDR2 FYNNEI. The CDR3 totals 12 residues. The sequencing input was peripheral blood. This sequence was found in a human donor in a cohort sampled during active COVID-19. The chain combines TRBV2 with TRBJ1-1; no clear D. The CDR3 DNA reads TGTGCCAGCAGTGATCCGGACACTGAAGCTTTCTTT. This translates into CASSDPDTEAFF.